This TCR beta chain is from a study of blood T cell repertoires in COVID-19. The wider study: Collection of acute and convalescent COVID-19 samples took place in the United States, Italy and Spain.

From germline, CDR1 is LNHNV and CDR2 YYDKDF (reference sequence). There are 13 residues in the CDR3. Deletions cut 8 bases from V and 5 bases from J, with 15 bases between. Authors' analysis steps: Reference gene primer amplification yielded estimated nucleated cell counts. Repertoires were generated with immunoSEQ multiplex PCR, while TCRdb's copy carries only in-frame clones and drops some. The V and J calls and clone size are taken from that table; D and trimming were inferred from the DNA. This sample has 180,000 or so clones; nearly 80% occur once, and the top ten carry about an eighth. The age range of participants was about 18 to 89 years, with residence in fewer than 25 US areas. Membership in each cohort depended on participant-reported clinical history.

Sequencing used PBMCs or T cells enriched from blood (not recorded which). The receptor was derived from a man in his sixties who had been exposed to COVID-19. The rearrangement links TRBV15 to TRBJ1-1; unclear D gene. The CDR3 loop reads CATYGPGGTEAFF. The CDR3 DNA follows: TGTGCCACCTACGGACCGGGCGGGACTGAAGCTTTCTTT.